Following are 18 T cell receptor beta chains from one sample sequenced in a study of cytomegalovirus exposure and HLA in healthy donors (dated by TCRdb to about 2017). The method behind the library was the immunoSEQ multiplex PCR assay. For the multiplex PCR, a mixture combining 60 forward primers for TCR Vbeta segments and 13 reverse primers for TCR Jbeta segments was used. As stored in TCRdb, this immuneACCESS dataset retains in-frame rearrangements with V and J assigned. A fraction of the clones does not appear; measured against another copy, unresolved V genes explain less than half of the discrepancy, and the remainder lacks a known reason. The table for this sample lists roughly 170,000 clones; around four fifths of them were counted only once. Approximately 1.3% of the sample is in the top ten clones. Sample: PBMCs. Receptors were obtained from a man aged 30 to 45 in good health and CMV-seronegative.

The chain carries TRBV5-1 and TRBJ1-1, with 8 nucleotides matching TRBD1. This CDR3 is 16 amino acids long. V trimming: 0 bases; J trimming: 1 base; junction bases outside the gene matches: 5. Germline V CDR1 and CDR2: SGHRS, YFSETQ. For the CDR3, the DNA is TGCGCCAGCAGCTTGGCCCGACAGGGGAGGAACACTGAAGCTTTCTTT. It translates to CASSLARQGRNTEAFF.

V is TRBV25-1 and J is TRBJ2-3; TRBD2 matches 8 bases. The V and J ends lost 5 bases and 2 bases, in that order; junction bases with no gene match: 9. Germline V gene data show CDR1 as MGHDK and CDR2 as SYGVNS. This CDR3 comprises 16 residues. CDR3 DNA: TGTGCCAGCAGTAGACGGGGGGGGTTAAACACAGATACGCAGTATTTT. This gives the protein CASSRRGGLNTDTQYF.

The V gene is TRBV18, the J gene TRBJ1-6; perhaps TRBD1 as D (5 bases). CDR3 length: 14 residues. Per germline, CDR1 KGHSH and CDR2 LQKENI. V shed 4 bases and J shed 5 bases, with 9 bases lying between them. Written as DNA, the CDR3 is TGTGCCAGCTCACTACAGGACAATAATTCACCCCTCCACTTT. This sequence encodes CASSLQDNNSPLHF.

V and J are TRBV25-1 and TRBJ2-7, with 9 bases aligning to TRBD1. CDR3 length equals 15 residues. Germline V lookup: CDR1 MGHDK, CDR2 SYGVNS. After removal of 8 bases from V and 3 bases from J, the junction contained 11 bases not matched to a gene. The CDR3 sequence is CASSRPGGQGYEQYF. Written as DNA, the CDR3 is TGTGCCAGCTCAAGACCCGGGGGACAGGGCTACGAGCAGTACTTC.

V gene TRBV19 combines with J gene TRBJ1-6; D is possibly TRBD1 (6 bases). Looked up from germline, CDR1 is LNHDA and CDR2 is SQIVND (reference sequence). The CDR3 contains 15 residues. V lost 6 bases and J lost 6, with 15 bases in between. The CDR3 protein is CASSFAGAGNSPLHF. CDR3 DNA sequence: TGTGCCAGTAGCTTCGCAGGGGCCGGTAATTCACCCCTCCACTTT.

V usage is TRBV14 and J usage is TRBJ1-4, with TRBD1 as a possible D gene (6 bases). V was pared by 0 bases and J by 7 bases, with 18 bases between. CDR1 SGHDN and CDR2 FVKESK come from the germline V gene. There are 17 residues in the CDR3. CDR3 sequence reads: CASSQDIRSGTREKLFF. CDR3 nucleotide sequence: TGTGCCAGCAGCCAAGATATTCGGAGTGGGACACGTGAAAAACTGTTTTTT. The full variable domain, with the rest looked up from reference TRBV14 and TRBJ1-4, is EAGVTQFPSHSVIEKGQTVTLRCDPISGHDNLYWYRRVMGKEIKFLLHFVKESKQDESGMPNNRFLAERTGGTYSTLKVQPAELEDSGVYFCASSQDIRSGTREKLFFGSGTQLSVL.

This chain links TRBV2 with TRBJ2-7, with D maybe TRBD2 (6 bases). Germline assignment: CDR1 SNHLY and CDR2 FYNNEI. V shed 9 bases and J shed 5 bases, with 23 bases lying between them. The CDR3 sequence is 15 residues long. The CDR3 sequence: CASLVRRGIDDEQYF. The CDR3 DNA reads TGTGCCAGTCTCGTCCGGCGGGGAATCGACGACGAGCAGTACTTC. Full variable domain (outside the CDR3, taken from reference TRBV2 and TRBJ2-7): EPEVTQTPSHQVTQMGQEVILRCVPISNHLYFYWYRQILGQKVEFLVSFYNNEISEKSEIFDDQFSVERPDGSNFTLKIRSTKLEDSAMYFCASLVRRGIDDEQYFGPGTRLTVT.

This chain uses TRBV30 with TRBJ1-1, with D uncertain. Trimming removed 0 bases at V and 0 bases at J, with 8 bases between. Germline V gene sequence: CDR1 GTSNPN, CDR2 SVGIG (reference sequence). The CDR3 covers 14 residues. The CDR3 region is CAWSVTEMNTEAFF. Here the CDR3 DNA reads TGTGCCTGGAGTGTAACAGAGATGAACACTGAAGCTTTCTTT. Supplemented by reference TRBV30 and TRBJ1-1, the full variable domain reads SQTIHQWPATLVQPVGSPLSLECTVEGTSNPNLYWYRQAAGRGLQLLFYSVGIGQISSEVPQNLSASRPQDRQFILSSKKLLLSDSGFYLCAWSVTEMNTEAFFGQGTRLTVV.

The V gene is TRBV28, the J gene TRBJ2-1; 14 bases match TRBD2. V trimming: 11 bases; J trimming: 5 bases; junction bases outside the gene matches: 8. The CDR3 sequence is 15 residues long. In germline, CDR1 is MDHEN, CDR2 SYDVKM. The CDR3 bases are TGTGCCTGGGGACTAGCGGGAGCCATACACAATGAGCAGTTCTTC. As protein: CAWGLAGAIHNEQFF.

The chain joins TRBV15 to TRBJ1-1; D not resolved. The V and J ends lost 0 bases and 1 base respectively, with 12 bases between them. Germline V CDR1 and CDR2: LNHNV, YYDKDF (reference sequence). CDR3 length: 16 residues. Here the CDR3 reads CATSRDQDIRNTEAFF. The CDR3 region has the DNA TGTGCCACCAGCAGAGATCAAGACATTAGGAACACTGAAGCTTTCTTT.

The CDR3 DNA reads as TGTGCCAGCAGTGAGGGGACAGATGGCTACACCTTC. Translated: CASSEGTDGYTF. This chain joins TRBV25-1 and TRBJ1-2, with 7 bases matching TRBD1. Germline CDR1 and CDR2: MGHDK and SYGVNS. The CDR3 runs 12 residues. Trimming cost V 3 bases and J 6 bases; bases outside gene matches: 1.

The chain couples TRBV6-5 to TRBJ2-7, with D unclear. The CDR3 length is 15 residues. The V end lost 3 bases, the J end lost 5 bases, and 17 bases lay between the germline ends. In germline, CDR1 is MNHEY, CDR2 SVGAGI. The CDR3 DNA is TGTGCCAGCAGTTATCGCGATGGTCATCCTAACGAGCAGTACTTC. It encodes CASSYRDGHPNEQYF.

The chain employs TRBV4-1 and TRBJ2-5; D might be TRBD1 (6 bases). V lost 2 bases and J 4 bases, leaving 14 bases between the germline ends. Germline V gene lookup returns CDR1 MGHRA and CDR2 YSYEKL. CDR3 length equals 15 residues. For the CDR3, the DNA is TGCGCCAGCAGCCAAATCAGGGGTACACCAGAGACCCAGTACTTC. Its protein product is CASSQIRGTPETQYF.

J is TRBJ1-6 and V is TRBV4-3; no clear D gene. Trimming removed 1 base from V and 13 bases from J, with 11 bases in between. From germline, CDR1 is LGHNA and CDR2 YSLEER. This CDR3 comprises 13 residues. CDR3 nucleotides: TGCGCCAGCAGCCAAGTTGAACGGACTCCCCTCCACTTT. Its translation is CASSQVERTPLHF.

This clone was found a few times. CDR3 residues: CASSVGRLGEQFF. The CDR3 DNA is TGTGCCAGCTCTGTCGGGAGACTTGGTGAGCAGTTCTTC. The V call is TRBV7-2, the J call TRBJ2-1; D might be TRBD2 (6 bases). In germline, CDR1 is SGHTA, CDR2 FQGNSA. Trimming pared 8 bases from V and 9 bases from J, leaving 17 bases between. CDR3 length equals 13 residues.

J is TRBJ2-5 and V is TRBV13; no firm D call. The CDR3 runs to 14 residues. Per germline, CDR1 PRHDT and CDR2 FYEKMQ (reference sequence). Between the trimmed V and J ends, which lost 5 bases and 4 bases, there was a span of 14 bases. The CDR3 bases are TGTGCCAGCAGCCACCCTTCGGGTAGAGAGACCCAGTACTTC. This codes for CASSHPSGRETQYF.

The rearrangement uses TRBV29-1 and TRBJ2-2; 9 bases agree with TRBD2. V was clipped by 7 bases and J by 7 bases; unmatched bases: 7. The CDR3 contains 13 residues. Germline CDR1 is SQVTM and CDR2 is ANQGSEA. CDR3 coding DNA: TGCAGCGGTAGCGGGAGCGGCTTCGGGGAGCTGTTTTTT. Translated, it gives CSGSGSGFGELFF.

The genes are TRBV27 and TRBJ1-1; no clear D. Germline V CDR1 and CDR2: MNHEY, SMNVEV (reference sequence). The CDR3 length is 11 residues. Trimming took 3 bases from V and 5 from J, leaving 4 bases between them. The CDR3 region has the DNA TGTGCCAGCAGTTTCGGGACTGAAGCTTTCTTT. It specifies CASSFGTEAFF.